The 10 T cell receptor beta chains listed next were all sequenced from one sample in a study of T cells in Graves' hyperthyroidism and ophthalmopathy. RNA transcripts gave rise to amplified TCR beta CDR3 regions. During a first-round RT-PCR of the TCR CDR3, the HTBI primer set was used. TCRdb reprocessed the multiplex PCR reads with MiXCR, giving one entry per CDR3 protein. The sample consists of about 160,000 distinct CDR3 sequences, less than 10% of them appearing once. Sequencing was done on a sample of blood. The receptors here all came from a woman between 18 and 29 years old with Graves' hyperthyroidism that later progressed to Graves' ophthalmopathy.

This clonotype was seen ten or more times. This chain uses TRBV2 with TRBJ2-7; unclear D gene. Germline assignment: CDR1 SNHLY and CDR2 FYNNEI. V shed 5 bases and J shed 2 bases, with 4 bases lying between them. The CDR3 is 11 residues long. CDR3 sequence: CASSITYEQYF. CDR3 nucleotides: TGTGCCAGCAGTATCACCTACGAGCAGTACTTC. The whole variable domain, remainder taken from reference TRBV2 and TRBJ2-7, is EPEVTQTPSHQVTQMGQEVILRCVPISNHLYFYWYRQILGQKVEFLVSFYNNEISEKSEIFDDQFSVERPDGSNFTLKIRSTKLEDSAMYFCASSITYEQYFGPGTRLTVT.

Notes on this clonotype: It may be a read error: a sequence one base away is much more abundant. The chain recombines TRBV5-1 with TRBJ2-1; D possibly matches TRBD1 or TRBD2 (5 bases each). CDR1 is SGHRS, CDR2 YFSETQ, per germline. The CDR3 covers 14 residues. The CDR3 sequence: CASSLMGTRNGQFF. In nucleotides, the CDR3 is TGCGCCAGCAGCTTAATGGGGACCAGGAATGGGCAGTTCTTC.

A few counts support this clonotype. The chain uses TRBV6-2 or TRBV6-3 and TRBJ1-6, with D uncertain. Germline V gene sequence: CDR1 MNHEY, CDR2 SVGEGT. The V and J ends lost 0 bases and 14 bases respectively, with 8 bases between them. The CDR3 is 12 amino acids. In DNA form, the CDR3 reads TGTGCCAGCAGTTACTCGGGATTGGCCCTCCACTTT. This encodes CASSYSGLALHF.

There are a few counts of this clonotype. At one end, the junction sequence differs from germline, possibly due to a read error. The chain carries TRBV19 and TRBJ1-2; no firm D call. Germline-derived CDR1 and CDR2 are LNHDA and SQIVND (reference sequence). The CDR3 length is 15 residues. The CDR3 DNA follows: TGTGCCAGTGGTATGGACCGAGAGGCCAACTATGGCTACACCTTC. Encoded protein: CASGMDREANYGYTF.

The chain is built from TRBV18 and TRBJ2-2, with 8 bases lining up with TRBD2. The V and J ends lost 1 base and 5 bases, in that order; junction bases with no gene match: 6. The CDR3 contains 16 residues. From germline, CDR1 is KGHSH and CDR2 LQKENI. CDR3 residues: CASSPRSPGGTGELFF. The CDR3, as DNA: TGTGCCAGCTCACCACGTTCCCCGGGAGGGACCGGGGAGCTGTTTTTT. The complete variable domain, with remaining parts taken from reference TRBV18 and TRBJ2-2, reads NAGVMQNPRHLVRRRGQEARLRCSPMKGHSHVYWYRQLPEEGLKFMVYLQKENIIDESGMPKERFSAEFPKEGPSILRIQQVVRGDSAAYFCASSPRSPGGTGELFFGEGSRLTVL.

At least ten counts were recorded for this clonotype. CDR3 sequence: CASSLKGIYNQPQHF. The DNA of the CDR3 is TGTGCCAGCAGTTTGAAGGGGATCTACAATCAGCCCCAGCATTTT. V gene TRBV27 combines with J gene TRBJ1-5, with TRBD1 as a possible D gene (5 bases). CDR3 length: 15 amino acids. Germline CDR1 MNHEY, CDR2 SMNVEV (reference sequence). Trimming stripped 3 bases from V and 3 bases from J, with 12 bases between.

This clonotype was observed a few times. V usage is TRBV4-1 and J usage is TRBJ2-3, with 10 bases fitting TRBD2. J lost 2 bases, V lost 3 bases, and 8 bases had no gene match. The CDR3 loop spans 17 amino acids. Germline V gene data show CDR1 as MGHRA and CDR2 as YSYEKL. CDR3 DNA: TGCGCCAGCAGCCACCCCTGGACTAGCGGAGACACAGATACGCAGTATTTT. It yields the protein CASSHPWTSGDTDTQYF.

This clonotype has just a few counts. This chain connects TRBV19 to TRBJ2-7, with 7 bases lining up with TRBD1. CDR3 length equals 14 residues. V lost 5 bases and J lost 1; bases outside the gene matches: 5. In germline, CDR1 is LNHDA, CDR2 SQIVND (reference sequence). The CDR3 DNA reads TGTGCCAGTAGTTTGGACAGGACTTCCTACGAGCAGTACTTC. Its protein product is CASSLDRTSYEQYF.

This clonotype was counted at least ten times. J is TRBJ1-5 and V is TRBV6-1; TRBD1 matches 10 bases. CDR3 length: 15 residues. CDR1 MNHNS and CDR2 SASEGT come from the germline V gene. J gave up 1 base and V 7 bases, and 4 bases lay outside the gene matches. The CDR3 reads CASIRDRGSNQPQHF. CDR3 nucleotide sequence: TGTGCCAGCATTAGGGACAGGGGAAGCAATCAGCCCCAGCATTTT.

The chain employs TRBV4-1 and TRBJ2-1; weak D call: TRBD1 (6 bases). CDR1 and CDR2 from the germline V gene are MGHRA and YSYEKL. The germline V and J ends were trimmed by 3 bases and 4 bases, with 19 bases remaining between them. The CDR3 is 17 amino acids. The CDR3 DNA reads as TGCGCCAGCAGCCAGGGGGATAGGTACAGGGATTACAATGAGCAGTTCTTC. Protein product: CASSQGDRYRDYNEQFF.